Each of the 26 T cell receptor beta chains below was sequenced from the same sample in a study of cytomegalovirus exposure and HLA in healthy donors. Assay used: immunoSEQ multiplex PCR; TCRdb lists only in-frame clones, some missing. The sample has about 120,000 clones; about 96% are singletons. Sequencing was carried out using PBMCs. These receptors were obtained from a man younger than 35 in good health and CMV-seronegative.

This sequence joins TRBV11-1 and TRBJ2-7, with TRBD2 matching 7 bases. Losses at the gene ends were 4 bases for V and 4 bases for J; bases not matched to a gene: 22. CDR3 length: 19 residues. Germline CDR1 and CDR2: SGHAT and FQDESV (reference sequence). Here the CDR3 DNA reads TGTGCCAGCAGCTCACCCGCGATTAAGGGAGGGATTAATCAGTACGAGCAGTACTTC. Translation gives CASSSPAIKGGINQYEQYF. Complete variable domain (other parts from reference TRBV11-1 and TRBJ2-7): EAEVAQSPRYKITEKSQAVAFWCDPISGHATLYWYRQILGQGPELLVQFQDESVVDDSQLPKDRFSAERLKGVDSTLKIQPAELGDSAMYLCASSSPAIKGGINQYEQYFGPGTRLTVT.

The chain couples TRBV28 to TRBJ2-1; 7 positions agree with TRBD2. J gave up 0 bases and V 4 bases, and 9 bases lay outside the gene matches. From germline, CDR1 is MDHEN and CDR2 SYDVKM. The CDR3 runs to 17 residues. The chain's CDR3 is CASSSSVSGGSYNEQFF. The DNA of the CDR3 is TGTGCCAGCAGTTCCTCTGTATCGGGGGGCTCCTACAATGAGCAGTTCTTC.

The V gene is TRBV6-4, the J gene TRBJ2-2; 11 bases are shared with TRBD2. From germline, CDR1 is MRHNA and CDR2 SNTAGT. The trim removed 3 bases at V and 4 bases at J, leaving 4 bases unmatched. The CDR3 consists of 16 residues. CDR3 DNA: TGTGCCAGCAGTGAATCGCTAGCGGGAGGCACCGGGGAGCTGTTTTTT. As protein: CASSESLAGGTGELFF.

For the CDR3, the DNA is TGTGCCAGTAGGGGGAGGGGGAAAGGATACGAGCAGTACTTC. As protein: CASRGRGKGYEQYF. The rearrangement uses TRBV5-8 and TRBJ2-7; D may be TRBD2 (7 bases). This CDR3 is 14 amino acids long. V was pared by 8 bases and J by 4 bases, with 19 bases between. Germline lookup yields CDR1 SGHTS and CDR2 YDEGEE.

V and J are TRBV6-5 and TRBJ2-7, with 11 bases fitting TRBD1. Trimming cost V 2 bases and J 3 bases; bases outside gene matches: 3. The CDR3 extends over 15 amino acids. CDR1 MNHEY and CDR2 SVGAGI come from the germline V gene. Here the CDR3 reads CASSYGGTGGYEQYF. The CDR3 nucleotides read TGTGCCAGCAGTTACGGGGGGACAGGGGGCTACGAGCAGTACTTC.

V gene TRBV11-3 combines with J gene TRBJ1-1; 10 bases are a match to TRBD1. The CDR3 is 16 amino acids. Trimming took 6 bases from V and 0 from J; bases not matched to a gene: 7. Looked up from germline, CDR1 is SGHNT and CDR2 is YENEEA. CDR3 protein: CASRSDRGFLNTEAFF. DNA of the CDR3: TGTGCCAGCAGGTCGGACAGGGGGTTTTTGAACACTGAAGCTTTCTTT.

The rearrangement links TRBV5-1 to TRBJ2-7; D is possibly TRBD2 (6 bases). Between the trimmed V and J ends, which lost 0 bases and 1 base, there was a span of 14 bases. Germline CDR1 reads SGHRS; CDR2 reads YFSETQ. The CDR3 is 16 amino acids. Written as DNA, the CDR3 is TGCGCCAGCAGCTTGGCCGGCACGGGGGTTTCCTACGAGCAGTACTTC. Translated, it gives CASSLAGTGVSYEQYF.

This chain uses TRBV7-9 with TRBJ1-2; D is possibly TRBD1 (5 bases). V lost 1 base, J lost 2 bases, and 11 bases lay in between. Germline assignment: CDR1 SEHNR and CDR2 FQNEAQ (reference sequence). The CDR3 is 15 residues long. The DNA for the CDR3 is TGTGCCAGCAGCTTAGTAGGGGATCTAAACTATGGCTACACCTTC. Translation gives CASSLVGDLNYGYTF.

V and J are TRBV18 and TRBJ2-3; no definite D call. With 6 bases removed from V and 6 bases from J, the gap between germline ends came to 10 bases. CDR1 is KGHSH, CDR2 LQKENI, per germline. The CDR3 length is 12 residues. The CDR3 DNA follows: TGTGCCAGCTCCCCGTCACACGATACGCAGTATTTT. This codes for CASSPSHDTQYF.

The chain uses TRBV28 and TRBJ1-2, with unresolved D. The germline V and J ends were trimmed by 6 bases and 0 bases, with 11 bases remaining between them. The CDR3 spans 14 residues. CDR1 MDHEN and CDR2 SYDVKM come from the germline V gene. DNA of the CDR3: TGTGCCAGCAGGGAGGGTCTATCTAACTATGGCTACACCTTC. Its translation is CASREGLSNYGYTF.

The chain couples TRBV18 to TRBJ1-1, with unresolved D. The germline CDR1 and CDR2 sequences are KGHSH and LQKENI. The CDR3 runs to 16 residues. Trimming removed 3 bases from V and 5 bases from J, with 19 bases in between. The CDR3 spells CASSPLSGGGKTEAFF. In DNA, the CDR3 is TGTGCCAGCTCACCGTTATCCGGAGGAGGTAAGACTGAAGCTTTCTTT.

The CDR3 nucleotides read TGTGCCAGCAGTTTGACAGGGCTTGTAACTGAAGCTTTCTTT. Amino acids: CASSLTGLVTEAFF. The V gene is TRBV7-9, the J gene TRBJ1-1; 7 bases align to TRBD1. The CDR3 is 14 residues long. The trim removed 6 bases at V and 5 bases at J, leaving 9 bases unmatched. CDR1 and CDR2 from the germline V gene are SEHNR and FQNEAQ (reference sequence).

This sequence joins TRBV18 and TRBJ2-2; 13 nucleotides line up with TRBD2. In germline, CDR1 is KGHSH, CDR2 LQKENI. J was trimmed by 2 bases and V by 4 bases; bases with no gene match: 10. The CDR3 has 19 amino acids. DNA of the CDR3: TGTGCCAGCTCACGTAGCACCGGGACTAGCGGGATTAACACCGGGGAGCTGTTTTTT. Translated: CASSRSTGTSGINTGELFF.

V gene TRBV2 combines with J gene TRBJ2-7; 9 bases match TRBD2. The length of the CDR3 is 16 residues. Germline V CDR1 and CDR2: SNHLY, FYNNEI. With 5 bases clipped from V and 6 bases from J, the junction kept 14 bases outside the gene matches. Here the CDR3 DNA reads TGTGCCAGCAGTCCCATAAGGGCGGGAGGGACCGGCGAGCAGTACTTC. As protein: CASSPIRAGGTGEQYF.

The chain joins TRBV4-3 to TRBJ2-1; 9 bases match TRBD2. CDR1 is LGHNA, CDR2 YSLEER, per germline. J lost 2 bases, V lost 0 bases, and 5 bases had no gene match. The CDR3 contains 17 residues. In nucleotides, the CDR3 is TGCGCCAGCAGCCAAGAGGTCGGCGGGGGGGCCTACAATGAGCAGTTCTTC. Translating it yields CASSQEVGGGAYNEQFF.

The V gene is TRBV6-5, the J gene TRBJ2-7; 8 bases align to TRBD1. V was clipped by 6 bases and J by 2 bases; unmatched bases: 3. Germline lookup yields CDR1 MNHEY and CDR2 SVGAGI. The CDR3 runs to 13 residues. The CDR3 DNA is TGTGCCAGCAGGCAGGGGGCAACCTACGAGCAGTACTTC. It translates to CASRQGATYEQYF.

This chain connects TRBV28 to TRBJ2-7; TRBD1 matches 7 bases. The CDR3 extends over 14 amino acids. The V gene end was trimmed by 6 bases and the J gene end by 1 base; junction bases not matched to a gene: 6. Germline V lookup: CDR1 MDHEN, CDR2 SYDVKM. CDR3 sequence: CASSSPGQSYEQYF. CDR3 bases: TGTGCCAGCAGCTCCCCGGGACAGTCCTACGAGCAGTACTTC.

The rearrangement links TRBV28 to TRBJ1-5, with D unclear. CDR3 length: 15 residues. Germline assignment: CDR1 MDHEN and CDR2 SYDVKM. Trimming took off 3 bases at V and 2 bases at J, with 11 bases between the two ends. The CDR3 is CASSFSHRGNQPQHF. The CDR3 DNA reads TGTGCCAGCAGTTTCAGTCATCGGGGCAATCAGCCCCAGCATTTT.

This clone was observed a single time. V is TRBV7-2 and J is TRBJ1-1, with D maybe TRBD1 (6 bases). The CDR3 spans 16 residues. V lost 5 bases and J 0 bases, leaving 16 bases between the germline ends. The V gene's germline CDR1 is SGHTA and CDR2 FQGNSA. The CDR3 region has the DNA TGTGCCAGCAGCCGCCCCCAGGGGCCCTTGAACACTGAAGCTTTCTTT. Translated, it gives CASSRPQGPLNTEAFF.

V is TRBV2 and J is TRBJ2-7; TRBD1 agrees at 9 bases. The germline V gene has CDR1 SNHLY and CDR2 FYNNEI. This CDR3 has 14 amino acids. The V and J ends lost 8 bases and 4 bases, in that order; junction bases with no gene match: 9. Written as DNA, the CDR3 is TGTGCCAGCCAGGGACAGGGAGTCACGTACGAGCAGTACTTC. Protein: CASQGQGVTYEQYF.

This chain uses TRBV19 with TRBJ2-1; 13 positions match TRBD2. Germline lookup yields CDR1 LNHDA and CDR2 SQIVND (reference sequence). The CDR3 consists of 17 residues. The trim removed 4 bases at V and 4 bases at J, leaving 7 bases unmatched. The CDR3 DNA reads TGTGCCAGTAGTACCCGGAGACTAGCGGGAGGATACAATGAGCAGTTCTTC. Amino acid sequence: CASSTRRLAGGYNEQFF.

V and J are TRBV9 and TRBJ2-3, with 12 nucleotides matching TRBD1. The CDR3 is made up of 17 amino acids. From germline, CDR1 is SGDLS and CDR2 YYNGEE. V dropped 1 base and J dropped 5; count of bases not matched to a gene: 8. The CDR3 coding sequence is TGTGCCAGCAGCGTATCCGCGGGACAGGGGGCTGTAGATACGCAGTATTTT. This translates into CASSVSAGQGAVDTQYF. The full variable domain, in which reference TRBV9 and TRBJ2-3 provide the parts outside the CDR3, is DSGVTQTPKHLITATGQRVTLRCSPRSGDLSVYWYQQSLDQGLQFLIQYYNGEERAKGNILERFSAQQFPDLHSELNLSSLELGDSALYFCASSVSAGQGAVDTQYFGPGTRLTVL.

Comments on this clone: One junction end does not reproduce the germline sequence, and a read error may be involved. The V and J genes are TRBV7-7 and TRBJ2-5; no clear D. The CDR3 has 12 amino acids. The germline CDR1 and CDR2 sequences are SSHAT and FNYEAQ (reference sequence). CDR3 region: CASNNGQETQYF. The CDR3 coding sequence is TGTGCTAGCAACAACGGGCAAGAGACCCAGTACTTC.

The chain combines TRBV28 with TRBJ2-7, with D possibly matching TRBD1 (6 bases). Germline CDR1 reads MDHEN; CDR2 reads SYDVKM. V was trimmed by 9 bases and J by 7 bases, leaving 16 bases between them. The CDR3 consists of 12 residues. The CDR3, as DNA: TGTGCCAGTCAGGACAGTGTGGGAGAGCAGTACTTC. It yields the protein CASQDSVGEQYF. The full variable domain, in which reference TRBV28 and TRBJ2-7 provide the parts outside the CDR3, is DVKVTQSSRYLVKRTGEKVFLECVQDMDHENMFWYRQDPGLGLRLIYFSYDVKMKEKGDIPEGYSVSREKKERFSLILESASTNQTSMYLCASQDSVGEQYFGPGTRLTVT.

The chain has TRBV5-4 and TRBJ2-1; 9 bases agree with TRBD2. Germline V gene sequence: CDR1 SGHNT, CDR2 YYREEE (reference sequence). The CDR3 loop spans 13 amino acids. V lost 0 bases and J lost 12; bases outside the gene matches: 4. The CDR3 is CASSLASTSGQFF. Here the CDR3 DNA reads TGTGCCAGCAGCTTGGCCTCGACTAGCGGGCAGTTCTTC.

The chain employs TRBV29-1 and TRBJ1-3; TRBD1 agrees at 7 bases. Per germline, CDR1 SQVTM and CDR2 ANQGSEA. CDR3 length equals 14 residues. The V and J ends lost 2 bases and 6 bases, in that order; junction bases with no gene match: 7. The CDR3 DNA sequence: TGCAGCGTTGAACCCTCAGGGGGGATAAACACCATATATTTT. Protein: CSVEPSGGINTIYF.